These 25 T cell receptor beta chains came from one sample sequenced in a study of immune evolution from preneoplasia to lung adenocarcinoma. The repertoire was sequenced with immunoSEQ multiplex PCR; TCRdb's copy has only in-frame clones and lacks some. The table has about 6,100 clones, approximately 80% seen once. Sequences were obtained from FFPE adjacent normal lung tissue. The receptors originated from an older donor with lung adenocarcinoma.

This clone was observed once. This chain links TRBV10-3 with TRBJ1-5, with TRBD1 as a possible D gene (6 bases). Germline values: CDR1 ENHRY, CDR2 SYGVKD. The CDR3 is 13 residues long. Trimming cost V 7 bases and J 7 bases, with 14 bases left between them. The CDR3 DNA sequence: TGTGCCATCAATACAGGGACCGGGCAGCCCCAGCATTTT. Encoded protein: CAINTGTGQPQHF.

This clone was detected only once. The chain couples TRBV18 to TRBJ2-7, with D possibly being TRBD2 (6 bases). The CDR3 spans 15 residues. V was trimmed by 3 bases and J by 2 bases, leaving 14 bases between them. In germline, CDR1 is KGHSH, CDR2 LQKENI. This CDR3 is CASSPGIAEAYEQYF. The CDR3, as DNA: TGTGCCAGCTCACCCGGAATAGCGGAGGCCTACGAGCAGTACTTC.

The chain links TRBV10-1 to TRBJ2-7, with 8 nucleotides matching TRBD1. The CDR3 extends over 12 amino acids. V dropped 11 bases and J dropped 3; count of bases not matched to a gene: 6. CDR1 is WNHNN, CDR2 SYGVQD, per germline (reference sequence). CDR3 protein: CAFRDRNYEQYF. CDR3 nucleotides: TGCGCCTTCCGGGACAGGAACTACGAGCAGTACTTC.

Note on this clone: Other nucleotide sequences from this sample produce the same CDR3. In DNA form, the CDR3 reads TGTGCCAGCAGTGTGTTACCGGGAGGACTCCAAGAGACCCAGTACTTC. Its translation is CASSVLPGGLQETQYF. The rearrangement uses TRBV9 and TRBJ2-5, with 7 bases lining up with TRBD2. V dropped 5 bases and J dropped 1; count of bases not matched to a gene: 11. Per germline, CDR1 SGDLS and CDR2 YYNGEE. There are 16 residues in the CDR3.

The rearrangement uses TRBV30 and TRBJ1-1; D possibly corresponds to TRBD1 (5 bases). This CDR3 has 11 amino acids. Germline CDR1 GTSNPN, CDR2 SVGIG (reference sequence). The germline V and J ends were trimmed by 4 bases and 12 bases, with 15 bases remaining between them. The CDR3 sequence: CAWTNPWGTFF. DNA for the CDR3: TGTGCCTGGACTAACCCGTGGGGGACTTTCTTT.

CDR3 amino acids: CASTSDEKLFF. As DNA, the CDR3 is TGTGCCAGCACCTCTGATGAAAAACTGTTTTTT. The V gene is TRBV28, the J gene TRBJ1-4; D is uncertain. CDR3 size: 11 residues. Germline CDR1 is MDHEN and CDR2 is SYDVKM. V was shortened by 7 bases and J by 6 bases, with 6 bases between the two germline ends.

The chain combines TRBV7-9 with TRBJ1-1; D gene unclear. Germline V gives CDR1 SEHNR, CDR2 FQNEAQ (reference sequence). Between the trimmed V and J ends, which lost 5 bases and 6 bases, there was a span of 13 bases. The CDR3 consists of 13 residues. DNA of the CDR3: TGTGCCAGCAGCCGAAGGTGGACGGCTGAAGCTTTCTTT. It specifies CASSRRWTAEAFF. The complete variable domain, with remaining parts taken from reference TRBV7-9 and TRBJ1-1, reads DTGVSQNPRHKITKRGQNVTFRCDPISEHNRLYWYRQTLGQGPEFLTYFQNEAQLEKSRLLSDRFSAERPKGSFSTLEIQRTEQGDSAMYLCASSRRWTAEAFFGQGTRLTVV.

The rearrangement uses TRBV4-1 and TRBJ2-3; D is possibly TRBD1 or TRBD2 (5 bases each). CDR3 length: 14 residues. CDR1 MGHRA and CDR2 YSYEKL come from the germline V gene. Trimming took off 1 base at V and 6 bases at J, with 11 bases between the two ends. Here the CDR3 DNA reads TGCGCCAGCAGCCAAGCGGGACCCACGGATACGCAGTATTTT. This gives the protein CASSQAGPTDTQYF.

The chain recombines TRBV19 with TRBJ1-1, with D tentatively TRBD1 (6 bases). The CDR3 runs to 12 residues. The germline V gene has CDR1 LNHDA and CDR2 SQIVND (reference sequence). With 9 bases removed from V and 5 bases from J, the gap between germline ends came to 13 bases. CDR3 sequence reads: CASGHRETEAFF. The CDR3 coding sequence is TGTGCCAGCGGGCACAGGGAGACTGAAGCTTTCTTT.

A word on this clone: Its ends do not fully match the called genes, so a read error is possible. The chain joins TRBV6-5 to TRBJ2-7; tentative D call: TRBD2 (6 bases). The germline gives CDR1 MNHEY, CDR2 SVGAGI. The CDR3 is 11 amino acids. CDR3 bases: TGTGCCAGCAGTTCCTCGGGGGTTCAGCACTTC. It specifies CASSSSGVQHF.

The J gene is TRBJ2-1, the V gene TRBV9; 7 bases are shared with TRBD2. The CDR3 runs to 15 residues. Trimming at V came to 0 bases and at J to 4 bases, leaving 4 bases not matched to a gene. CDR1 SGDLS and CDR2 YYNGEE come from the germline V gene. The CDR3 bases are TGTGCCAGCAGCGTAGGGGTGGGGGGGTACAATGAGCAGTTCTTC. Protein: CASSVGVGGYNEQFF.

This clone was recorded once. V is TRBV4-3 and J is TRBJ2-7; no firm D call. The V gene's germline CDR1 is LGHNA and CDR2 YSLEER. V lost 0 bases to trimming and J lost 6 bases, with 15 bases between them. This CDR3 is built from 15 residues. CDR3 coding DNA: TGCGCCAGCAGCCAAGATCGAGGCTCGTCCCGCGAGCAGTACTTC. The encoded protein is CASSQDRGSSREQYF.

The gene calls are TRBV9 and TRBJ2-2; D gene unclear. This CDR3 is 14 amino acids long. Trimming shortened V by 4 bases and J by 3 bases, and 10 bases separated the two germline ends. CDR1 and CDR2 (germline): SGDLS, YYNGEE. The CDR3: CASSRGGHTGELFF. In DNA, the CDR3 is TGTGCCAGCAGCCGAGGCGGTCACACCGGGGAGCTGTTTTTT.

The table lists this clone with a few counts. The genes are TRBV30 and TRBJ1-2; TRBD1 agrees at 9 bases. J lost 7 bases, V lost 0 bases, and 3 bases had no gene match. Per germline, CDR1 GTSNPN and CDR2 SVGIG (reference sequence). This CDR3 has 13 amino acids. CDR3 sequence: CAWSVQGASGYTF. The CDR3 DNA reads TGTGCCTGGAGTGTACAGGGGGCGAGTGGCTACACCTTC.

The chain links TRBV5-1 to TRBJ2-1; the D is unclear. V shed 4 bases and J shed 8 bases, with 16 bases lying between them. Germline-derived CDR1 and CDR2 are SGHRS and YFSETQ. The CDR3 extends over 14 amino acids. The CDR3 DNA reads as TGCGCCAGCAGCGGGAAGCTTGCCCGCGATGAGCAGTTCTTC. Its protein is CASSGKLARDEQFF.

This clone was observed a single time. CDR3 nucleotides: TGCGCCAGCAGCCGCGGGACGGACTACGAGCAGTACTTC. It encodes CASSRGTDYEQYF. The chain is built from TRBV5-1 and TRBJ2-7, with D perhaps TRBD2 (6 bases). The CDR3 has 13 residues. V lost 4 bases, J lost 3 bases, and 11 bases lay in between. Germline CDR1 is SGHRS and CDR2 is YFSETQ.

V usage is TRBV7-2 and J usage is TRBJ1-2; D is uncertain. The CDR3 loop spans 14 amino acids. Trimming shortened V by 2 bases and J by 5 bases, and 12 bases separated the two germline ends. CDR1 and CDR2 (germline): SGHTA, FQGNSA. The CDR3 here is CASSLKGFEYGYTF. CDR3 bases: TGTGCCAGCAGCTTAAAGGGATTTGAATATGGCTACACCTTC.

The V call is TRBV9, the J call TRBJ2-1; D is unresolved. Germline V gene lookup returns CDR1 SGDLS and CDR2 YYNGEE. This CDR3 has 13 amino acids. V was cut by 0 bases and J by 4 bases, with 5 bases left in between. The CDR3 nucleotides read TGTGCCAGCAGCGTAGCGGGTTACAATGAGCAGTTCTTC. Translated, it gives CASSVAGYNEQFF.

The chain uses TRBV30 and TRBJ1-1, with D possibly being TRBD1 (6 bases). The CDR3 has 11 amino acids. Per the germline V gene, CDR1 is GTSNPN and CDR2 is SVGIG (reference sequence). Deletions cut 8 bases from V and 10 bases from J, with 17 bases between. CDR3 nucleotides: TGTGCCGCACAGGGCAGCTCCGCAGCTTTCTTT. This gives the protein CAAQGSSAAFF.

The chain uses TRBV25-1 and TRBJ2-7, with unresolved D. Germline V gene data show CDR1 as MGHDK and CDR2 as SYGVNS. V was clipped by 2 bases and J by 9 bases, with 17 bases between them. The CDR3 runs 14 residues. The chain's CDR3 is CASSEESLYERQYF. In DNA, the CDR3 is TGTGCCAGCAGTGAAGAAAGCCTCTACGAGCGGCAGTACTTC.

The J gene is TRBJ1-2, the V gene TRBV5-6; 9 nucleotides match TRBD1. The CDR3 sequence is 13 residues long. Germline CDR1 and CDR2: SGHDT and YYEEEE. Germline trimming cut 3 bases from V and 5 bases from J; bases unmatched to any gene: 2. CDR3 sequence: CASSSDRGYGYTF. For the CDR3, the DNA is TGTGCCAGCAGCTCCGACAGGGGGTATGGCTACACCTTC. Based on the CDR3 plus reference TRBV5-6 and TRBJ1-2, the full variable domain is DAGVTQSPTHLIKTRGQQVTLRCSPKSGHDTVSWYQQALGQGPQFIFQYYEEEERQRGNFPDRFSGHQFPNYSSELNVNALLLGDSALYLCASSSDRGYGYTFGSGTRLTVV.

V and J are TRBV5-1 and TRBJ1-2, with 7 positions matching TRBD1. V lost 4 bases to trimming and J lost 4 bases; unmatched junction nucleotides: 10. CDR3 length equals 15 residues. The germline V gene encodes CDR1 SGHRS and CDR2 YFSETQ. The CDR3 DNA reads as TGCGCCAGCAGCCAAGCCTCAGCAGGGGGCTATGGCTACACCTTC. Protein product: CASSQASAGGYGYTF.

The CDR3 DNA reads TGTGCCACCAGCAGAGAGCGAGCACTGGTTTACAATGAGCAGTTCTTC. It specifies CATSRERALVYNEQFF. J is TRBJ2-1 and V is TRBV15; the D is unclear. The ends were cut back, 0 bases at V and 4 bases at J, with 13 bases in the middle. The CDR3 contains 16 residues. Germline CDR1 is LNHNV and CDR2 is YYDKDF (reference sequence).

CDR3 nucleotide sequence: TGCAGCGTTGAAGTGGGGACAGGGGACGAGCAGTACTTC. As protein: CSVEVGTGDEQYF. The chain has TRBV29-1 and TRBJ2-7, with 10 bases identical to TRBD1. Germline V CDR1 and CDR2: SQVTM, ANQGSEA. The CDR3 has 13 residues. V lost 1 base to trimming and J lost 5 bases; unmatched junction nucleotides: 2.

This clone showed up just a few times. J is TRBJ1-2 and V is TRBV18, with D possibly being TRBD1 (6 bases). Trimming cost V 5 bases and J 7 bases, with 8 bases left between them. The CDR3 loop spans 11 amino acids. Germline CDR1 is KGHSH and CDR2 is LQKENI. DNA of the CDR3: TGTGCCAGCTCAGGGGGCGTTGGCTACACCTTC. It translates to CASSGGVGYTF.